The 17 T cell receptor beta chains below were found in one sample sequenced in a study of shared clonotypes between healthy human individuals. The table came from immunoSEQ multiplex PCR; TCRdb's copy has only in-frame clones and leaves some out. Found here are approximately 2.5 million clones, roughly 93% of them singletons; the top ten hold about 0.39%. The sample was naive CD4+ T cells from PBMCs. Subset defined: CD45RA+ positively selected. The origin of the receptors is a man between 18 and 35 years old in good health. Some clones in this sample may be carry-over from other donors' samples.

Here the CDR3 DNA reads TGTGCCAGCCTGGTGAGGGCTACTAATGAAAAACTGTTTTTT. This encodes CASLVRATNEKLFF. The chain employs TRBV6-1 and TRBJ1-4; the D is unclear. The CDR3 consists of 14 residues. From germline, CDR1 is MNHNS and CDR2 SASEGT. V lost 8 bases, J lost 2 bases, and 12 bases lay in between.

The rearrangement joins TRBV5-6 to TRBJ1-6; D is undetermined. Germline V gives CDR1 SGHDT, CDR2 YYEEEE. V dropped 1 base and J dropped 0 bases, with 8 bases sitting between them. The CDR3 is 16 residues long. CDR3 coding DNA: TGTGCCAGCAGCTTGAGGGAGGCCTCCTATAATTCACCCCTCCACTTT. As protein: CASSLREASYNSPLHF. Filled out from reference TRBV5-6 and TRBJ1-6, the complete variable domain reads DAGVTQSPTHLIKTRGQQVTLRCSPKSGHDTVSWYQQALGQGPQFIFQYYEEEERQRGNFPDRFSGHQFPNYSSELNVNALLLGDSALYLCASSLREASYNSPLHFGNGTRLTVT.

To note about this clone: Different DNA sequences within this sample yield the same CDR3. The rearrangement links TRBV5-1 to TRBJ1-1, with D unresolved. The CDR3 loop spans 13 amino acids. The V gene's germline CDR1 is SGHRS and CDR2 YFSETQ. The V and J ends lost 2 bases and 5 bases respectively, with 10 bases between them. CDR3 nucleotides: TGCGCCAGCAGCTTTGGAGGATGGACTGAAGCTTTCTTT. Translating gives CASSFGGWTEAFF.

V is TRBV28 and J is TRBJ1-1; D possibly corresponds to TRBD1 (5 bases). Trimming took 3 bases from V and 13 from J, leaving 18 bases between them. The CDR3 runs to 13 residues. Germline V gene lookup returns CDR1 MDHEN and CDR2 SYDVKM. The CDR3 DNA is TGTGCCAGCAGTTTGAATCCCGACAGAACTTTTTTCTTT. Translated: CASSLNPDRTFFF.

V and J are TRBV5-1 and TRBJ2-2; 8 bases are a match to TRBD2. Germline V CDR1 and CDR2: SGHRS, YFSETQ. The CDR3 totals 15 residues. J gave up 7 bases and V 4 bases, and 9 bases lay outside the gene matches. The CDR3 bases are TGCGCCAGCAGCCCTAAAGCGGGGGAAGTCGGGGAGCTGTTTTTT. As protein: CASSPKAGEVGELFF.

Concerning this clone: The same CDR3 also results from other DNA sequences found in this sample. The chain links TRBV18 to TRBJ2-7; D may be TRBD1 or TRBD2 (6 bases each). V was pared by 0 bases and J by 4 bases, with 13 bases between. CDR1 and CDR2 from the germline V gene are KGHSH and LQKENI. The CDR3 runs 15 residues. DNA for the CDR3: TGTGCCAGCTCACCACCCCGCGGGGACACTTACGAGCAGTACTTC. As protein: CASSPPRGDTYEQYF. Using reference TRBV18 and TRBJ2-7 for the parts outside the CDR3, the full variable domain is NAGVMQNPRHLVRRRGQEARLRCSPMKGHSHVYWYRQLPEEGLKFMVYLQKENIIDESGMPKERFSAEFPKEGPSILRIQQVVRGDSAAYFCASSPPRGDTYEQYFGPGTRLTVT.

With regard to this clone: Other DNA sequences within the sample encode an identical CDR3. The chain joins TRBV5-1 to TRBJ1-1; D unclear. This CDR3 has 14 residues. Germline V gene data show CDR1 as SGHRS and CDR2 as YFSETQ. Trimming removed 4 bases at V and 1 base at J, with 11 bases between. The CDR3 reads CASSQGRGNTEAFF. In DNA, the CDR3 is TGCGCCAGCAGCCAAGGGAGAGGGAACACTGAAGCTTTCTTT.

On this clone: Being one base from a much bigger clone, this may be a read error. The chain combines TRBV7-3 with TRBJ1-1; maybe TRBD1 (5 bases). Germline V gene lookup returns CDR1 SGHTA and CDR2 FQGTGA. The length of the CDR3 is 13 residues. V lost 2 bases and J 3 bases, leaving 7 bases between the germline ends. The chain's CDR3 is CASSLEGHTEAFF. In nucleotides, the CDR3 is TGTGCCAGCAGCTTAGAGGGGCACACTGAAGCTTTCTTT.

The chain uses TRBV20-1 and TRBJ2-5; D not resolved. CDR3 length equals 11 residues. Germline lookup yields CDR1 DFQATT and CDR2 SNEGSKA (reference sequence). CDR3 region: CGTPQMETQYF. Here the CDR3 DNA reads TGCGGCACGCCCCAAATGGAGACCCAGTACTTC.

This sequence joins TRBV2 and TRBJ2-1; D not resolved. V shed 3 bases and J shed 6 bases, with 12 bases lying between them. The CDR3 has 14 residues. CDR1 and CDR2 (germline): SNHLY, FYNNEI. The CDR3 DNA follows: TGTGCCAGCAGTGATATCACTTCAACCAATGAGCAGTTCTTC. This translates into CASSDITSTNEQFF.

The chain is built from TRBV18 and TRBJ2-7; the D gene is possibly TRBD2 (5 bases). The germline V gene has CDR1 KGHSH and CDR2 LQKENI. Trimming pared 6 bases from V and 3 bases from J, leaving 21 bases between. The CDR3 contains 16 residues. The CDR3 reads CASSTNTGSLNYEQYF. DNA for the CDR3: TGTGCCAGCTCCACAAATACGGGATCCTTGAACTACGAGCAGTACTTC.

J is TRBJ2-7 and V is TRBV6-1, with D unclear. Trimming cost V 7 bases and J 1 base, with 17 bases left between them. The CDR3 sequence is 15 residues long. Germline-derived CDR1 and CDR2 are MNHNS and SASEGT. CDR3 residues: CASIIQPDISYEQYF. The CDR3 nucleotides read TGTGCCAGCATTATTCAACCCGACATTTCCTACGAGCAGTACTTC.

This rearrangement joins TRBV7-2 to TRBJ2-1; 9 bases align to TRBD1. With V trimmed by 5 bases and J by 3 bases, 5 bases remained unmatched. The CDR3 loop spans 15 amino acids. The V gene's germline CDR1 is SGHTA and CDR2 FQGNSA. CDR3 coding DNA: TGTGCCAGCAGCCCTCGGACAGGGGACTACAATGAGCAGTTCTTC. Translating it yields CASSPRTGDYNEQFF.

V gene TRBV27 combines with J gene TRBJ2-3; D might be TRBD2 (5 bases). V lost 1 base to trimming and J lost 0 bases, with 20 bases between them. The CDR3 runs to 19 residues. Germline V gene sequence: CDR1 MNHEY, CDR2 SMNVEV (reference sequence). CDR3 nucleotides: TGTGCCAGCAGTTTATTTGGTACGCGGCCCTCGGGAAGCACAGATACGCAGTATTTT. Amino acids: CASSLFGTRPSGSTDTQYF.

This clone was counted a few times. J is TRBJ1-2 and V is TRBV29-1; 8 bases map to TRBD1. CDR1 is SQVTM, CDR2 ANQGSEA, per germline. With V trimmed by 7 bases and J by 6 bases, 10 bases remained unmatched. The CDR3 covers 13 residues. The CDR3 here is CSAPHRGFDGYTF. CDR3 DNA: TGCAGCGCCCCGCACAGGGGGTTCGATGGCTACACCTTC.

On this clone: The same CDR3 arises from other DNA sequences in this sample as well. The chain recombines TRBV7-9 with TRBJ2-7, with a weak D call TRBD1 (7 bases). Germline CDR1 reads SEHNR; CDR2 reads FQNEAQ (reference sequence). CDR3 length: 15 amino acids. Trimming pared 0 bases from V and 0 bases from J, leaving 9 bases between. This CDR3 is CASSLARDSSYEQYF. DNA for the CDR3: TGTGCCAGCAGCTTAGCGCGGGACAGCTCCTACGAGCAGTACTTC.

The chain joins TRBV7-2 to TRBJ1-5; the D is unclear. CDR3 length: 15 amino acids. The germline V gene encodes CDR1 SGHTA and CDR2 FQGNSA. V lost 3 bases and J lost 0, with 9 bases in between. The CDR3 DNA follows: TGTGCCAGCAGCTTTACGGGAAATAGCAATCAGCCCCAGCATTTT. Its protein is CASSFTGNSNQPQHF.